The TCR beta chain described here comes from a study of blood T cell repertoires in COVID-19. Whole-study context: Acute and convalescent COVID-19 samples came from the United States, Italy and Spain. T cells, B-cell-depleted T cells, or PBMCs supplied cDNA or gDNA.

J lost 8 bases, V lost 5 bases, and 7 bases had no gene match. Per germline, CDR1 SGHTA and CDR2 FQGNSA. This CDR3 has 14 amino acids. Study processing details: Reference gene primers were amplified, and this amplification served to estimate nucleated cell counts. The protocol was immunoSEQ multiplex PCR, while the TCRdb copy is restricted to in-frame clones and leaves out a portion. V and J calls and clone size come straight from that table; D and trimming were deduced from the DNA. Of roughly 220,000 clones listed, 75% to 85% are singletons. The specimen sequenced was peripheral blood. This TCR was sampled from a woman between 35 and 50 years old who had recovered from COVID-19. The chain is built from TRBV7-2 and TRBJ1-4; 8 positions match TRBD1. The CDR3 sequence: CASSPDREDEKLFF. In DNA, the CDR3 is TGTGCCAGCAGCCCGGACAGGGAAGACGAAAAACTGTTTTTT.